The subject of this entry is one TCR beta chain. Its antigen is unknown. No quality values exist for individual bases; no much larger clone is one base distant. This record belongs to a study of T cells in Graves' hyperthyroidism and ophthalmopathy (dated by TCRdb to between 2017 and 2020). Study-level background: Peripheral blood was sampled at the time of initial diagnosis, prior to any treatment. To identify TCR V-J signatures that set the groups apart, the researchers used a discovery cohort of more than 95 patients, made up of around 40 with Graves' ophthalmopathy and 57 with stable Graves' hyperthyroidism. Prospective prediction of ophthalmopathy was tested in an independent validation cohort of 18 to 20 hyperthyroidism patients and approximately 17 patients who later progressed to ophthalmopathy. For training and testing, the 100 or so patients in the discovery cohort were randomly divided in a 7:3 ratio. The study also compared thyroid tissue and blood T-cell repertoires from more than 5 Graves' hyperthyroidism patients. Following sampling, methimazole starting at 30 mg daily was given to hyperthyroidism patients, and high-dose intravenous methylprednisolone was given to ophthalmopathy patients. According to the paper, TCR Vbeta CDR3 sequencing was carried out on approximately 140 peripheral blood samples, which came from around 43 ophthalmopathy, around 75 hyperthyroidism and roughly 17 progressor patients.

In the ophthalmopathy patients, disease was moderately to severely active, with a Clinical Activity Score of 3 or more, a NOSPECS grade of 4 or more, and a duration of less than 3 months. Patients with uncontrolled infections, other autoimmune diseases, pregnancy or lactation were excluded. Diagnoses were based on clinical symptoms, serum thyroxine and TRAb, thyroid ultrasound and orbital computed tomography. PBMCs were separated from around 9.1 ml of fresh peripheral blood using Ficoll-Paque density gradient centrifugation. Total RNA was extracted using Trizol reagent, and RNA quality was assessed on an Agilent 2100 Bioanalyzer. CDR1 SGHKS and CDR2 YYEKEE were looked up in the germline V gene (reference sequence). From the cysteine up to the phenylalanine, the CDR3 has a length of 13 residues. The kept DNA is CDR3 alone, 39 bases in frame from the first base. Between the V and J ends, shortened by 4 bases and 8 bases respectively, the junction contains 15 bases.

Amplification of TCR beta CDR3 regions was carried out from RNA transcripts. A first-round RT-PCR of the TCR CDR3 used the HTBI primer set with the Qiagen OneStep RT-PCR kit. The libraries were constructed in a second round of multiplex PCR and then size-selected and purified. Libraries were sequenced paired-end with 100 bp reads on an Illumina HiSeq2000. The original methods were these. SOAPnuke was used to process the raw data, removing reads that contained adapters or uncalled bases, had a mean Phred below 15, or lacked an exact match to the constant primer or identifier. High-quality paired reads were merged with COPE v1.2.5, and unique nucleotide sequences were defined as clonotypes. MiTCR v1.1 was used to align the clonotypes against IMGT TRBV, TRBD and TRBJ reference segments. Only V-J combinations with frequency above 0.0001, covering 99% to 99.2% of repertoires, were analysed. The TCS score was defined as the ratio of F50 (clonal expansion) to E x V (chaos), calculated using BLOSUM62-based TCRdist between CDR3 peptides within each V-J. Welch's t-statistics and random forest reduced 450 to 600 V-J features to around 14, which were used in a naive Bayes classifier (R e1071). TCRdb itself trimmed the public reads at Q25 with fastp, ran MiXCR and retained productive beta chains. Identical CDR3 proteins give one entry, which carries the most common genes and DNA. Here the V and J calls rest on TCRdb's processing, not on the authors' analysis. The sample table holds 300,000 to 450,000 distinct CDR3 sequences, of which around 18% were seen once. The ten largest clones add up to around 15% of the sample.

Results and caveats for the whole study, not just this receptor: A model built on a 13 V-J signature distinguished ophthalmopathy from stable hyperthyroidism, reaching 87.88% sensitivity and approximately 81% specificity in cross-validation and 80%/75% in testing. No statistical method was used to fix the sample size in advance, and group allocation was not hidden from the investigators. Most expanded thyroid clonotypes (frequency above 0.001) were also detected in blood, suggesting blood repertoires may reflect thyroid immune responses. In validation, progression to ophthalmopathy was predicted by the model with about 70% sensitivity and just over 72% specificity, a median of about 6.8 months before onset.

The sequence was collected from a middle-aged woman with Graves' ophthalmopathy. Material: blood. The chain joins TRBV5-5 to TRBJ1-2, with no confidently assigned D gene. The DNA is as follows: TGTGCCAGCAGCACAGCCTTTCTTGAGGGCTACACCTTC. This yields the protein CASSTAFLEGYTF.